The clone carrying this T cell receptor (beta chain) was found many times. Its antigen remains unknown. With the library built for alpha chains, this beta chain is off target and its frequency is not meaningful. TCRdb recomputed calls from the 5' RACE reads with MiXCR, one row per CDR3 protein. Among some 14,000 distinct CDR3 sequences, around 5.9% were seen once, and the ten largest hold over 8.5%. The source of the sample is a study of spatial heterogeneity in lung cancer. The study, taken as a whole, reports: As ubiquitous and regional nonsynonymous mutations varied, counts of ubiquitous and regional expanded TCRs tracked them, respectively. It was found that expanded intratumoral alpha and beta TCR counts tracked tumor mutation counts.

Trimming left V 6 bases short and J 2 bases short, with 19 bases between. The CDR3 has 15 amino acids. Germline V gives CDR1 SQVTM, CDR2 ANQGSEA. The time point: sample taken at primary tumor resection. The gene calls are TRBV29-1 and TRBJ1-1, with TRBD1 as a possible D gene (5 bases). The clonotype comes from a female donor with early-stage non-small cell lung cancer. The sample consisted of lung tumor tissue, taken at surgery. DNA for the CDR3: TGCAGCGTCCGCCTCTACCTAGGGACCAACACTGAAGCTTTCTTT. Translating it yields CSVRLYLGTNTEAFF. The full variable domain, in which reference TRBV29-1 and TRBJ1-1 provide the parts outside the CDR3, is SAVISQKPSRDICQRGTSLTIQCQVDSQVTMMFWYRQQPGQSLTLIATANQGSEATYESGFVIDKFPISRPNLTFSTLTVSNMSPEDSSIYLCSVRLYLGTNTEAFFGQGTRLTVV.